This TCR beta chain was sequenced in a study of response to subunit inactivated influenza vaccine. TCRdb used MiXCR to reprocess the RT-PCR reads, holding one entry per CDR3 protein. The sample includes about 780,000 distinct CDR3 sequences, approximately 18% of them seen just once. V lost 4 bases, J lost 3 bases, and 12 bases lay in between. The CDR3 extends over 14 amino acids. Germline V gene sequence: CDR1 SGDLS, CDR2 YYNGEE. General study points: Each seasonal flu vaccination may recruit only limited new T cells, authors suggested.

In regard to this clonotype: Antigen specificity is unknown.

The sample consisted of PBMCs from blood, taken around 5 days after vaccination. The chain links TRBV9 to TRBJ2-3, with a tentative D call TRBD2 (5 bases). This receptor was obtained from a man aged 50 to 59 who received an inactivated influenza vaccine. This chain's CDR3 is CASSSPSPTDTQYF. For the CDR3, the DNA is TGTGCCAGCAGCTCGCCTAGCCCAACAGATACGCAGTATTTT.